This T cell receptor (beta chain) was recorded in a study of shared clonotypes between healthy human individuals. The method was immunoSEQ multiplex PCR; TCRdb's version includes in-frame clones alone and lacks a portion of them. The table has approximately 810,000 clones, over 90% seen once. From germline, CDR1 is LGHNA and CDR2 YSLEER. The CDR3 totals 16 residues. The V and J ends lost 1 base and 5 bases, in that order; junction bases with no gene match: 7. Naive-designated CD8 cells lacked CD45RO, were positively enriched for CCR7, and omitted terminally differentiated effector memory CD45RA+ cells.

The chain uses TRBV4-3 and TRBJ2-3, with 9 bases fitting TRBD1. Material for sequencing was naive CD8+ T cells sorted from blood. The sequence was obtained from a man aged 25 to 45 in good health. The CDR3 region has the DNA TGCGCCAGCAGCCAAGGGGGACAGGGCGCGGGAGATACGCAGTATTTT. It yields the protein CASSQGGQGAGDTQYF.